Listed below are T cell receptor beta chains from one sample, sequenced in a study of blood T cells in healthy people across ages. A single record per CDR3 protein comes from TCRdb applying MiXCR to the 5' RACE reads. Among fewer than 900,000 distinct CDR3 sequences, around 34% were seen once, and the ten largest hold around 13%. The specimen was blood. These receptors all stem from a man aged 18 to 35 in good health. Each CDR3 is given with its conserved first and last residue. D genes are given only for firm matches. Not all rows give a size; the values are once, few, many and, for expanded clones, a class.

clone size	CDR3 length	J gene	D gene	V gene	CDR3 DNA	CDR3 protein
NA	14	TRBJ2-7	NA	TRBV28	TGTGCCAGCAGTAAACCCCGGGACGGCTACGAGCAGTACTTC	CASSKPRDGYEQYF
NA	16	TRBJ1-5	NA	TRBV24-1	TGTGCCACCAGTGCTTCTACAATAACTAGCAATCAGCCCCAGCATTTT	CATSASTITSNQPQHF
NA	13	TRBJ2-3	NA	TRBV29-1	TGCAGCGTCACCTGGACAGGCACAGATACGCAGTATTTT	CSVTWTGTDTQYF
many	15	TRBJ2-1	NA	TRBV7-2	TGTGCCAGCAGCTCCCGGGGACTCACCTACAATGAGCAGTTCTTC	CASSSRGLTYNEQFF
few	14	TRBJ2-1	TRBD2	TRBV20-1	TGCAGTGCTAGAGCGGGGGGGATCGTGGGTGAGCAGTTCTTC	CSARAGGIVGEQFF
few	13	TRBJ1-1	NA	TRBV18	TGTGCCAGCTCACCGGAGGAGGGGTTAGGAGCTTTCTTT	CASSPEEGLGAFF
NA	17	TRBJ1-5	NA	TRBV4-2	TGTGCCAGCAGCCAAATAACCGGGGGTGAGAGCAATCAGCCCCAGCATTTT	CASSQITGGESNQPQHF
few	15	TRBJ2-1	NA	TRBV7-9	TGTGCCAGCAGCCCTAACTCCGGGGCGGTCAATGAGCAGTTCTTC	CASSPNSGAVNEQFF
once	13	TRBJ2-3	NA	TRBV7-2	TGTGCCAGCAGCTGGGCCCCCCCGGATACGCAGTATTTT	CASSWAPPDTQYF
NA	15	TRBJ1-2	TRBD1	TRBV20-1	TGCAGTGCTAGAGACGGACAGGGGGCGTTTCATGGCTACACCTTC	CSARDGQGAFHGYTF
few	12	TRBJ2-2	NA	TRBV7-9	TGTGCCAGCCCTCAGGGTTCCGGGGAGCTGTTTTTT	CASPQGSGELFF
few	13	TRBJ2-3	NA	TRBV2	TGTGCCAGCCTAAGGGATTTCGGAGATACGCAGTATTTT	CASLRDFGDTQYF
many	14	TRBJ2-7	NA	TRBV25-1	TGTGCCAGCAGTGAATTCTCGGATTGGAATGAGCAGTACTTC	CASSEFSDWNEQYF
NA	17	TRBJ2-1	TRBD2	TRBV11-2	TGTGCCAGCAGCTTACAGGGACTAGCGGGCTACTACAATGAGCAGTTCTTC	CASSLQGLAGYYNEQFF
many	15	TRBJ1-2	NA	TRBV12-3/TRBV12-4	TGTGCCAGCAGTCCTTTTCGTCTTGAGAGCGAAGGCTACACCTTC	CASSPFRLESEGYTF
many	12	TRBJ2-1	NA	TRBV12-3/TRBV12-4	TGTGCCAGCACCTTGGGCGGCCATGAGCAGTTCTTC	CASTLGGHEQFF
few	17	TRBJ1-6	NA	TRBV5-5	TGTGCCAGCAGCTTCGGACAGACCAGCTCCTATAATTCACCCCTCCACTTT	CASSFGQTSSYNSPLHF
NA	13	TRBJ2-5	TRBD2	TRBV29-1	TGCAGCGGCGTCGGGGGGATCCAAGAGACCCAGTACTTC	CSGVGGIQETQYF
NA	14	TRBJ1-2	NA	TRBV5-5	TGTGCCAGCAGCTCCCTCGAGGGTAACTATGGCTACACCTTC	CASSSLEGNYGYTF
NA	15	TRBJ2-4	TRBD2	TRBV28	TGTGCCAGCAGTTCCTCCGGGACTAGCGGGGGTGGACAGTACTTC	CASSSSGTSGGGQYF
NA	14	TRBJ1-2	NA	TRBV6-2/TRBV6-3	TGTGCCAGCAGTTACTCCCCAGGGTACTATGGCTACACCTTC	CASSYSPGYYGYTF
NA	15	TRBJ1-2	NA	TRBV9	TGTGCCAGCAGCGTAGGGGGCCAAAGGGCCTCCGGCTACACCTTC	CASSVGGQRASGYTF
NA	12	TRBJ2-2	NA	TRBV20-1	TGCAGTGCTAGAGATAAAACAGGGAAGCTGTTTTTT	CSARDKTGKLFF
many	14	TRBJ1-4	NA	TRBV27	TGTGCCAGCAGTCCAAACCAGAAGGGAGAAAAACTGTTTTTT	CASSPNQKGEKLFF
NA	12	TRBJ1-1	NA	TRBV28	TGTGCCAGCACCCAATTGAACACTGAAGCTTTCTTT	CASTQLNTEAFF
NA	17	TRBJ2-1	TRBD1	TRBV15	TGTGCCACCAGCAGAGGTTCTTCCGCAGGGGGCCTACATGAGCAGTTCTTC	CATSRGSSAGGLHEQFF
NA	16	TRBJ1-2	NA	TRBV6-5	TGTGCCAGCACCCTAACTCAAGGCAAGAGCGTTTATGGCTACACCTTC	CASTLTQGKSVYGYTF
NA	15	TRBJ2-3	TRBD1	TRBV6-6	TGTGCCAGCAGTTACTCGAAAGGCAGGGGGGATACGCAGTATTTT	CASSYSKGRGDTQYF
many	18	TRBJ2-1	NA	TRBV4-2	TGTGCCAGCAGCCAAGATTTAGTGTGGGACACTAATCTCGATGAGCAGTTCTTC	CASSQDLVWDTNLDEQFF
few	14	TRBJ1-2	NA	TRBV7-9	TGTGCCAGCAGCTTAACGACAAAGAAGGGTGGCTACACCTTC	CASSLTTKKGGYTF
NA	16	TRBJ2-2	NA	TRBV2	TGTGCCAGCAGTGGACCGACGGGACCTACTACCGGGGAGCTGTTTTTT	CASSGPTGPTTGELFF
NA	13	TRBJ1-1	NA	TRBV29-1	TGCAGCGTGGACACAGGGTTAAAGACTGAAGCTTTCTTT	CSVDTGLKTEAFF